These T cell receptor beta chains were read from a single sample in a study of CD8 T cells in Susac syndrome. TCRdb ran MiXCR on the immunoSEQ multiplex PCR reads and lists one entry per CDR3 protein. The data show 100,000 to 150,000 distinct CDR3 sequences, about 94% seen once. Sequencing was carried out using CD8+ T cells from PBMCs. All receptors derive from a human donor with Susac syndrome. CDR3s include the opening cysteine and the closing phenylalanine or tryptophan. The order of the fields is V gene, J gene, clone size, D gene, CDR3 DNA, CDR3 protein. D genes are given only for firm matches. A clone size is listed for some rows: how often the clone was seen (once, few, many), or a class if it is expanded.

>TRBV30|TRBJ1-2|-|TRBD1
TGTGCCTGGAGCCCGGGACAGAGCTATGGCTACACCTTC
CAWSPGQSYGYTF
>TRBV7-9|TRBJ1-1|-|-
TGTGCCAGCAGCCTCCTTGGGTCTGAAGCTTTCTTT
CASSLLGSEAFF
>TRBV19|TRBJ2-5|-|TRBD1
TGTGCCAGTAGTATAACAGGGGACCAAGAGACCCAGTACTTC
CASSITGDQETQYF
>TRBV16|TRBJ1-2|-|-
TGTGCCAGCAGCCAATTGGTCGGTAACTATGGCTACACCTTC
CASSQLVGNYGYTF
>TRBV15|TRBJ1-3|-|-
TGTGCCACCAGCAGAGGAGACAACCCCTTCATCTCTGGAAACACCATATATTTT
CATSRGDNPFISGNTIYF
>TRBV18|TRBJ2-1|-|-
TGTGCCAGCTCACCAGGGACAAATAACAATGAGCAGTTCTTC
CASSPGTNNNEQFF
>TRBV7-9|TRBJ2-1|-|TRBD2
TGTGCCAGCAGCCAACTTCTAGCGGGCCCCCGGCGCAATGAGCAGTTCTTC
CASSQLLAGPRRNEQFF
>TRBV27|TRBJ2-1|-|TRBD2
TGTGCCAGCAGTTTATACGAAGCGGGACCCTACAATGAGCAGTTCTTC
CASSLYEAGPYNEQFF
>TRBV2|TRBJ1-1|-|-
TGTGCCAGCAGTCCTGGGGAGGGCGGTGAAGCTTTCTTT
CASSPGEGGEAFF
>TRBV5-1|TRBJ1-1|-|-
TGCGCCAGCAGCTTCGGACGAGGTGAAGCTTTCTTT
CASSFGRGEAFF
>TRBV2|TRBJ1-2|-|-
TGTGCCAGCCAAGGCCGTCAGGGTTTCTATGGCTACACCTTC
CASQGRQGFYGYTF
>TRBV5-6|TRBJ2-5|-|-
TGTGCCAGCAGCCTACGTGAGGACAGACAAGAGACCCAGTACTTC
CASSLREDRQETQYF
>TRBV12-3/TRBV12-4|TRBJ1-1|-|-
TGTGCCGCGGGCTGGAACACTGAAGCTTTCTTT
CAAGWNTEAFF
>TRBV30|TRBJ1-3|-|-
TGTGCCTGGAGTCCGGGGGCGATGTCCCGAAACACCATATATTTT
CAWSPGAMSRNTIYF
>TRBV5-6|TRBJ1-5|-|-
TGTGCCAGCAGCTTCGGGACGGATAATCAGCCCCAGCATTTT
CASSFGTDNQPQHF
>TRBV9|TRBJ1-1|-|-
TGTGCCAGCAGCGGCTCTTTTTCCACTGAAGCTTTCTTT
CASSGSFSTEAFF
>TRBV5-1|TRBJ2-2|-|-
TGCGCCAGCAGCTTGGCCCCCCCGGGATGGAACACCGGGGAGCTGTTTTTT
CASSLAPPGWNTGELFF
>TRBV27|TRBJ2-5|-|-
TGTGCCAGCAGTTTATCTTCTCAAAACGTAGGGGAGACCCAGTACTTC
CASSLSSQNVGETQYF
>TRBV13|TRBJ2-4|-|-
TGTGCCAGCAGCCGCCCGGGACCAGATAAGGGAAACATTCAGTACTTC
CASSRPGPDKGNIQYF
>TRBV30|TRBJ1-5|-|-
TGTGCCTGTTCAGGGGTGGCGAATCAGCCCCAGCATTTT
CACSGVANQPQHF
>TRBV2|TRBJ2-1|-|TRBD1
TGTGCCAGCAGTGAACATGGGCAGGGGGCGTACAATGAGCAGTTCTTC
CASSEHGQGAYNEQFF
>TRBV7-8|TRBJ2-5|-|TRBD1
TGTGCCAGCAGCTTCGCGCCTGTAAGGGGGCGAGAGACCCAGTACTTC
CASSFAPVRGRETQYF
>TRBV13|TRBJ2-1|-|TRBD1
TGTGCCAGCAGCTGGTCCTGGACAGGGGTAACTAGGGCCTCCTACAATGAGCAGTTCTTC
CASSWSWTGVTRASYNEQFF
>TRBV4-1|TRBJ1-6|-|-
TGCGCCAGCAGCCAAGGAGCCAGTGGTAGGGTCTCCTATAATTCACCCCTCCACTTT
CASSQGASGRVSYNSPLHF
>TRBV12-3/TRBV12-4|TRBJ1-2|-|-
TGTGCCAGCAGTTTTGACTGGCCAGGGACCCAAGCTAACTATGGCTACACCTTC
CASSFDWPGTQANYGYTF
>TRBV12-3/TRBV12-4|TRBJ1-1|-|-
TGTGCCAGCAGTTTTGGTCTGAACACTGAAGCTTTCTTT
CASSFGLNTEAFF
>TRBV4-1|TRBJ1-2|-|TRBD1
TGCGCCAGCAGCCAACAAGGGGACAGGGGCTCTGGCTACACCTTC
CASSQQGDRGSGYTF
>TRBV25-1|TRBJ2-6|-|-
TGTGCCAGCACCGAGGGTTCTGGGGCCAACGTCCTGACTTTC
CASTEGSGANVLTF
>TRBV10-3|TRBJ2-1|-|-
TGTGCCATCAGAGTGCCCGAGTACAATGAGCAGTTCTTC
CAIRVPEYNEQFF
>TRBV9|TRBJ2-1|once|TRBD2
TGTGCCAGCAGCGGATACGCGGGACTAGCGGCTCATGAGCAGTTCTTC
CASSGYAGLAAHEQFF
>TRBV15|TRBJ1-1|-|-
TGTGCCACCAGCAGAGTTTTTGAGTCTGAAGCTTTCTTT
CATSRVFESEAFF
>TRBV9|TRBJ1-2|-|TRBD1
TGTGCCAGCAGCGTACATTCGTATGGGACAGGGGACTATGGCTACACCTTC
CASSVHSYGTGDYGYTF
>TRBV27|TRBJ1-2|-|-
TGTGCCAGCAGTTTATCCCCAGGTAGCTATGGCTACACCTTC
CASSLSPGSYGYTF
>TRBV2|TRBJ2-7|-|TRBD2
TGTGCCAGCAGTGAATCCTGGACTAGCGGGAGGGTCTACGAGCAGTACTTC
CASSESWTSGRVYEQYF
>TRBV27|TRBJ2-3|once|-
TGTGCCAGCAGTTTAAGCGTGTTGGGAGATACGCAGTATTTT
CASSLSVLGDTQYF
>TRBV6-5|TRBJ2-1|-|-
TGTGCCAGCAGTTACTTAGCGGACTCCTACAATGAGCAGTTCTTC
CASSYLADSYNEQFF
>TRBV9|TRBJ2-1|-|-
TGTGCCAGCAGCGGGACGGGCTACAATGAGCAGTTCTTC
CASSGTGYNEQFF
>TRBV7-3|TRBJ2-4|-|-
TGTGCCAGCAGCTTAACTGGAGGGGACCCTGGCCTTAAAAACATTCAGTACTTC
CASSLTGGDPGLKNIQYF
>TRBV30|TRBJ2-7|-|-
TGTGCCTGGAGCTTTGGGGGCTCCTACGAGCAGTACTTC
CAWSFGGSYEQYF
>TRBV9|TRBJ2-2|-|-
TGTGCCAGCAGCACGGGTGGCACCGGGGAGCTGTTTTTT
CASSTGGTGELFF
>TRBV20-1|TRBJ1-1|-|TRBD1
TGCAGTGCCGAGACGGGACAGGGGAGTACTGAAGCTTTCTTT
CSAETGQGSTEAFF
>TRBV28|TRBJ2-5|once|TRBD2
TGTGCCAGCAGTTTACTAGCGGGGGGGCACGGTCAAGAGACCCAGTACTTC
CASSLLAGGHGQETQYF
>TRBV15|TRBJ2-2|-|-
TGTGCCACCAGCAGAGCAGTATCCGGGGAGCTGTTTTTT
CATSRAVSGELFF
>TRBV6-2/TRBV6-3|TRBJ1-1|few|-
TGTGCCAGCAGTTCGATGGGCACTGAAGCTTTCTTT
CASSSMGTEAFF
>TRBV30|TRBJ1-1|-|-
TGTGCCTGGAGTAGCCAGGGCCCTGAAGCTTTCTTT
CAWSSQGPEAFF
>TRBV20-1|TRBJ2-1|-|TRBD2
TGCAGTGCTAGAGCCCCTAGCGGGAGCTCCTACAATGAGCAGTTCTTC
CSARAPSGSSYNEQFF
>TRBV4-3|TRBJ2-2|-|-
TGCGCCAGCAGCCAAGATTCGGGGGCCGGGGAGCTGTTTTTT
CASSQDSGAGELFF
>TRBV5-1|TRBJ1-2|-|-
TGCGCCAGCAGCTTGTATTGGGGCCGGTACTATGGCTACACCTTC
CASSLYWGRYYGYTF
>TRBV30|TRBJ1-2|-|-
TGTGCCTGGAGTGTACCGGTAGGGCTCTACGGCTACACCTTC
CAWSVPVGLYGYTF
>TRBV20-1|TRBJ2-7|-|-
TGCAGTGCTAGAGAGGGCAGTGACTACGAGCAGTACTTC
CSAREGSDYEQYF
>TRBV9|TRBJ2-6|-|-
TGTGCCAGCAGCCTGGCGGACTCTGGGGCCAACGTCCTGACTTTC
CASSLADSGANVLTF
>TRBV19|TRBJ2-4|-|-
TGTGCCAGTAGTATGGGCCGGCCAGGGAGGATCGCCAAAAACATTCAGTACTTC
CASSMGRPGRIAKNIQYF
>TRBV4-2|TRBJ2-5|-|TRBD2
TGTGCCAGCAGCCAAGATCCTAGCGGGGGGGGTCAAGAGACCCAGTACTTC
CASSQDPSGGGQETQYF
>TRBV3-1|TRBJ2-7|-|TRBD2
TGTGCCAGCAGCCGTCGGGCGTTGGGGGGGTCCTACGAGCAGTACTTC
CASSRRALGGSYEQYF
>TRBV11-2|TRBJ2-2|-|TRBD2
TGTGCCAGCAGCTTCGCGACTAGCGGGGTGTTTCGGGAGCTGTTTTTT
CASSFATSGVFRELFF
>TRBV15|TRBJ2-7|-|-
TGTGCCACCAGCAGAAACCCCCTTGCCCTGGCCTACGAGCAGTACTTC
CATSRNPLALAYEQYF
>TRBV28|TRBJ1-6|-|-
TGTGCCAGCTTCCCCGCAGGGCCGCCGTCCTATAATTCACCCCTCCACTTT
CASFPAGPPSYNSPLHF
>TRBV4-3|TRBJ2-1|-|-
TGCGCCAGCAGCCAAGGGGGGGCCAAGGGGCATTACAATGAGCAGTTCTTC
CASSQGGAKGHYNEQFF